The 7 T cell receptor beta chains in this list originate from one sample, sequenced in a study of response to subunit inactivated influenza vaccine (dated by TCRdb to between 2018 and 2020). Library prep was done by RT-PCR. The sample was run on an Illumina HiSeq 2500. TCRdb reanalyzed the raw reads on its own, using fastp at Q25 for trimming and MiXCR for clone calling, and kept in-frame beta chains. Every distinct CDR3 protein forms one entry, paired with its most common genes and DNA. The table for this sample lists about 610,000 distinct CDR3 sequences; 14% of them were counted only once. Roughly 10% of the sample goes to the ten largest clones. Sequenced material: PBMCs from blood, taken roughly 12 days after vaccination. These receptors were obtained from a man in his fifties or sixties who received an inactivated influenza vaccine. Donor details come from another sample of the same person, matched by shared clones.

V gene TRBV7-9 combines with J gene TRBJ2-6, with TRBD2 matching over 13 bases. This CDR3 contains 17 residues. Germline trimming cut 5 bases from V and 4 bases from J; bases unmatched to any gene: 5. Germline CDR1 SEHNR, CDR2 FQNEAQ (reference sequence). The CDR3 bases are TGTGCCAGCAGCCCGGGACTAGCGGGGCTAGGGGCCAACGTCCTGACTTTC. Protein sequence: CASSPGLAGLGANVLTF.

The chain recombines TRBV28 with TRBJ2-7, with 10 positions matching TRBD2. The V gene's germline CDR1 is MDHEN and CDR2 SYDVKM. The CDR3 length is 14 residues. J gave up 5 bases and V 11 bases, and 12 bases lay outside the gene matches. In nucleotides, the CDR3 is TGTGCCCACAGGGGGACTAGCGACTTCGACGAGCAGTACTTC. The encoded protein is CAHRGTSDFDEQYF.

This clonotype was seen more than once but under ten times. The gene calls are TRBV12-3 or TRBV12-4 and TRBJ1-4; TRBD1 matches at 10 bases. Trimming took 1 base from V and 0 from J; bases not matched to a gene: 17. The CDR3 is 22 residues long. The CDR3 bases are TGTGCCAGCAGTTTAGTTAGGACAGGGGGACTTCAATACGGCGCAACTAATGAAAAACTGTTTTTT. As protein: CASSLVRTGGLQYGATNEKLFF.

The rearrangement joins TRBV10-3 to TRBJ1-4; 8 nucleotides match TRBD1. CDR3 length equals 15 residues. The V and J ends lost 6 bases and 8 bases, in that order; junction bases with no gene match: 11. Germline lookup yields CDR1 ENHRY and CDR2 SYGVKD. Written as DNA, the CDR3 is TGTGCCATCAGCCAAAGAAGGACAGGGAACGAAAAACTGTTTTTT. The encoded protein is CAISQRRTGNEKLFF.

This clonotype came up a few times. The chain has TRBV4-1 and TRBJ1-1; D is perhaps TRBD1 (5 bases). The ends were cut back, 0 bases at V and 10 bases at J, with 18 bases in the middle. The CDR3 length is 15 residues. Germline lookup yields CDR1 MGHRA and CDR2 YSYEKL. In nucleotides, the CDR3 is TGCGCCAGCAGCCAAGATCCCCGGGCAGGGAGATCAGCTTTCTTT. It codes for CASSQDPRAGRSAFF.

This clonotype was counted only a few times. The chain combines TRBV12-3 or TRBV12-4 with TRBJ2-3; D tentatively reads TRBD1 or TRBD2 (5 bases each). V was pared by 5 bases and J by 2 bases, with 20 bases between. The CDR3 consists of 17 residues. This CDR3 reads CASSQIRDAKHTDTQYF. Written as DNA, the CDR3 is TGTGCCAGCAGTCAAATCCGGGACGCCAAACACACAGATACGCAGTATTTT.

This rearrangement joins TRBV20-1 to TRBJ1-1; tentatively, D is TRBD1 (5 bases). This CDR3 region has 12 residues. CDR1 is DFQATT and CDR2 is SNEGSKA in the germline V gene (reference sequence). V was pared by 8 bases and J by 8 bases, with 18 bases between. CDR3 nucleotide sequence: TGCAGTACCAATACCGGTGCAGGGGAAGCTTTCTTT. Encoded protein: CSTNTGAGEAFF.